This TCR beta chain was sequenced for a study of CD8 T cells in Susac syndrome. About 0.5 to 1 ug RNA was reverse transcribed with random hexamers. Via MiXCR, TCRdb re-called the immunoSEQ multiplex PCR reads, giving one row per CDR3 protein. The sample lists roughly 89,000 distinct CDR3 sequences, roughly 95% seen once, with about 0.65% in the top ten. The V gene's germline CDR1 is SEHNR and CDR2 FQNEAQ (reference sequence). This CDR3 comprises 13 residues. V lost 8 bases to trimming and J lost 5 bases, with 16 bases between them. The clonotype was recovered from a human donor with Susac syndrome. The chain employs TRBV7-9 and TRBJ2-7; possible D gene TRBD2, 5 bases. Sequencing was done on a sample of CD8+ T cells from PBMCs. As DNA, the CDR3 is TGTGCCAGCTCAGAGGGAGTGAGGGACGAGCAGTACTTC. Amino acids: CASSEGVRDEQYF.